The sequence of this T cell receptor (beta chain) was determined in a study of OX40 agonist ivuxolimab in advanced cancers. Whole-study context: Prior checkpoint blockade (anti-PD-1, anti-PD-L1 or anti-CTLA-4) was permitted; 40% had it. Regarding the study as a whole: With doses of 0.1-3.0 mg/kg, partial responders showed among the lowest clonal expansion.

Some clones are missing from TCRdb's copy, which holds only in-frame ones; the method was immunoSEQ multiplex PCR. The table lists approximately 82,000 clones, roughly 90% of them singletons. As to this clone: What it binds is unknown.

J gave up 4 bases and V 4 bases, and 6 bases lay outside the gene matches. Germline V gene lookup returns CDR1 MNHNS and CDR2 SASEGT. This CDR3 contains 15 residues. Material: CD4+ or CD8+ T cells sorted from blood, obtained in a trial of the OX40 agonist ivuxolimab. The sequence was collected from an adult with an advanced solid tumor such as melanoma, head and neck, liver or kidney cancer. J is TRBJ2-3 and V is TRBV6-1; 9 bases are shared with TRBD1. CDR3 sequence reads: CASSAGTGSSDTQYF. For the CDR3, the DNA is TGTGCCAGCAGTGCCGGGACAGGGAGTTCAGATACGCAGTATTTT.